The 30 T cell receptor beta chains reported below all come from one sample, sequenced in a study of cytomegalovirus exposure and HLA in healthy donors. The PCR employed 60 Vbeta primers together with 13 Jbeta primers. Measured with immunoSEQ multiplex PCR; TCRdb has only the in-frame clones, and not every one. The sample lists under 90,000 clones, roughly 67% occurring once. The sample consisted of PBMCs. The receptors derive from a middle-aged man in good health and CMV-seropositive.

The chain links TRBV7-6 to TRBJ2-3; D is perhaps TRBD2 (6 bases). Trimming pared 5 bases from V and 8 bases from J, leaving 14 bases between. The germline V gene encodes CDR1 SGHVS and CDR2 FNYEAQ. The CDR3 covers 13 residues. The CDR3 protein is CASSRETQGTQYF. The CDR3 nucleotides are TGTGCCAGCAGCCGGGAGACCCAGGGTACGCAGTATTTT.

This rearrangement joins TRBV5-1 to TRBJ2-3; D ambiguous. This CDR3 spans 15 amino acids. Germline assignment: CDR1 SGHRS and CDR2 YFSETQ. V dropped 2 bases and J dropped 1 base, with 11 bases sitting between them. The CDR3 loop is CASSLSGPGTDTQYF. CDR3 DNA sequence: TGCGCCAGCAGCTTAAGTGGGCCGGGCACAGATACGCAGTATTTT.

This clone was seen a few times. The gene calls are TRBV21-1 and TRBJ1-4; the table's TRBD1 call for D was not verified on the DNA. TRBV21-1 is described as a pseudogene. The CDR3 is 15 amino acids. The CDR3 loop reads CASSKGRDRGGELFF. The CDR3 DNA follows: TGTGCCAGCAGCAAAGGGAGGGACAGGGGCGGGGAACTGTTTTTT.

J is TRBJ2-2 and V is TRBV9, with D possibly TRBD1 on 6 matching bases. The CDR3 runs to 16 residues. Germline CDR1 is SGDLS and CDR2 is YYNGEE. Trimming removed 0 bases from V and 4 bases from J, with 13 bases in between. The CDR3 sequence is CASSVDQGRATGELFF. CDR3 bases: TGTGCCAGCAGCGTAGACCAGGGGCGGGCCACCGGGGAGCTGTTTTTT.

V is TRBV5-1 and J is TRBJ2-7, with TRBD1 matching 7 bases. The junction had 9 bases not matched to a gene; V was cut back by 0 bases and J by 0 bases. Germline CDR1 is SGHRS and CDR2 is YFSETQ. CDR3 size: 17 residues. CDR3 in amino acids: CASSLGGGDLLSYEQYF. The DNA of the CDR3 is TGCGCCAGCAGCTTGGGAGGGGGCGACCTACTCTCCTACGAGCAGTACTTC.

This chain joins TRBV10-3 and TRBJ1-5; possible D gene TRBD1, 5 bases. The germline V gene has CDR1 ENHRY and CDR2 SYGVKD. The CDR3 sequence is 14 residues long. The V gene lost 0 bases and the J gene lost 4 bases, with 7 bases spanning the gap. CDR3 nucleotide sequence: TGTGCCATCAGTGAGTCGGGGGGAAATCAGCCCCAGCATTTT. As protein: CAISESGGNQPQHF.

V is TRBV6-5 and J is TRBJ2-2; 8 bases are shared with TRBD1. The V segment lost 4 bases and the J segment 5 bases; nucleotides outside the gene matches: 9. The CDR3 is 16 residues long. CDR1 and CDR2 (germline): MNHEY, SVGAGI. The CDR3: CASSFVTGVRTGELFF. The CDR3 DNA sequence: TGTGCCAGCAGTTTCGTGACAGGGGTTCGAACCGGGGAGCTGTTTTTT.

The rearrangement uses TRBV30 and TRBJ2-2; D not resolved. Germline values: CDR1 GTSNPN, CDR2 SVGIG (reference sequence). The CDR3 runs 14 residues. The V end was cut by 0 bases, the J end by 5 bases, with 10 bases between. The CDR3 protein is CAWSVTERTGELFF. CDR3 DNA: TGTGCCTGGAGTGTAACAGAAAGGACCGGGGAGCTGTTTTTT.

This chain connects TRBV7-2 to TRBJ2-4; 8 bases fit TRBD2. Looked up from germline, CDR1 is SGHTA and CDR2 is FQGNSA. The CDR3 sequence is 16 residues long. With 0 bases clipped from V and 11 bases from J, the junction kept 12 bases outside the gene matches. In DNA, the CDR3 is TGTGCCAGCAGCTTAGCGCTTACGGGAGGGGGGGTCGTTCAGTACTTC. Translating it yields CASSLALTGGGVVQYF.

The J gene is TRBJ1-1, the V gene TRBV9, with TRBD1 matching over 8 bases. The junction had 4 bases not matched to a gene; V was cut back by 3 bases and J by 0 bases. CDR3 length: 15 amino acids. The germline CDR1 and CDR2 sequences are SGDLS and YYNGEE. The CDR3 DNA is TGTGCCAGCAGCGGAAGGACAGGGATGAACACTGAAGCTTTCTTT. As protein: CASSGRTGMNTEAFF.

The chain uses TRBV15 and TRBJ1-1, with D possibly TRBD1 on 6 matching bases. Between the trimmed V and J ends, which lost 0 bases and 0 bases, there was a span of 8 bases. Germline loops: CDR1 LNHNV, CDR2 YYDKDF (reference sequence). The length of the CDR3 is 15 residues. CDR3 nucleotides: TGTGCCACCAGCAGAGAAGGGGGTTTGAACACTGAAGCTTTCTTT. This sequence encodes CATSREGGLNTEAFF.

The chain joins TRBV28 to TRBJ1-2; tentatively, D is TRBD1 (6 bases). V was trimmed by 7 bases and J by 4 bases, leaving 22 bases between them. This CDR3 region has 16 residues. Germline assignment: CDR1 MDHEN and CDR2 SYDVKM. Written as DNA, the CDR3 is TGTGCCAGCATGGAACTACAGGGCCCGTTTACCTATGGCTACACCTTC. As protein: CASMELQGPFTYGYTF.

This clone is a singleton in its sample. As DNA, the CDR3 is TGTGCCAGCAGTCCCCAACAGGGGGCATCGGGTGGCTACACCTTC. It encodes CASSPQQGASGGYTF. The chain uses TRBV27 and TRBJ1-2, with TRBD1 matching over 9 bases. The germline CDR1 and CDR2 sequences are MNHEY and SMNVEV (reference sequence). V lost 5 bases to trimming and J lost 7 bases; unmatched junction nucleotides: 11. This CDR3 contains 15 residues.

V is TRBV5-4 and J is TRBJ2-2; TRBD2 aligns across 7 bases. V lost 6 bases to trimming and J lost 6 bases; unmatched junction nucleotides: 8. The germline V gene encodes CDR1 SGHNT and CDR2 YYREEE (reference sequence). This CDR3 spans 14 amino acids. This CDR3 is CASTLSGSPGELFF. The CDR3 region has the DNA TGTGCCAGCACTCTTAGCGGGTCCCCCGGGGAGCTGTTTTTT.

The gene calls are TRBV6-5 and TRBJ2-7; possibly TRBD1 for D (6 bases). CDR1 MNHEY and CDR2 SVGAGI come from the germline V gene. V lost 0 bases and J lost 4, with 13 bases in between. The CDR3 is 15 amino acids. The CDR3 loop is CASSYSIQGWYEQYF. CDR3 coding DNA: TGTGCCAGCAGTTACTCGATACAGGGCTGGTACGAGCAGTACTTC.

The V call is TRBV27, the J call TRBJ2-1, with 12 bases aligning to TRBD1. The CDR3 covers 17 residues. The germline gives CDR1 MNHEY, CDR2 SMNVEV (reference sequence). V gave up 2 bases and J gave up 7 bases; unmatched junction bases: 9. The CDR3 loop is CASSLMGGQGALNEQFF. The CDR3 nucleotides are TGTGCCAGCAGTTTAATGGGGGGACAGGGGGCGTTGAATGAGCAGTTCTTC.

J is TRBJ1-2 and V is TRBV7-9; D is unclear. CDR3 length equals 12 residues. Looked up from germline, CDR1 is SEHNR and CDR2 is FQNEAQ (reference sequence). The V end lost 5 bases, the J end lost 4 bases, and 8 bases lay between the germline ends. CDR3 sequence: CASSGRLYGYTF. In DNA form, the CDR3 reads TGTGCCAGCAGCGGTCGACTCTATGGCTACACCTTC.

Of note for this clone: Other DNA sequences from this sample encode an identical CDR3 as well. The CDR3 region is CSVGARDQPQHF. Written as DNA, the CDR3 is TGCAGCGTTGGGGCCCGCGATCAGCCCCAGCATTTT. The chain combines TRBV29-1 with TRBJ1-5, with D unclear. CDR3 length equals 12 residues. Trimming took off 4 bases at V and 5 bases at J, with 9 bases between the two ends. Germline CDR1 and CDR2: SQVTM and ANQGSEA.

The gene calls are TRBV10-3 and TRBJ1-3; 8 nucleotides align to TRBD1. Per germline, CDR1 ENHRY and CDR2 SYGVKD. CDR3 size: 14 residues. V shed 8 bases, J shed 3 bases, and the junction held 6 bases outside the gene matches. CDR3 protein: CAIASGGDGNTIYF. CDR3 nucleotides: TGTGCCATCGCCTCAGGGGGCGATGGAAACACCATATATTTT.

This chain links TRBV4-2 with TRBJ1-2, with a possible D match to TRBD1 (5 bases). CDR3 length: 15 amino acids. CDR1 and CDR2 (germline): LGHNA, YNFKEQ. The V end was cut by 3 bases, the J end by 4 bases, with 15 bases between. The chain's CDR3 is CASSHLGGVGYGYTF. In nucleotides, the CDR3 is TGTGCCAGCAGCCACCTGGGGGGGGTCGGCTATGGCTACACCTTC.

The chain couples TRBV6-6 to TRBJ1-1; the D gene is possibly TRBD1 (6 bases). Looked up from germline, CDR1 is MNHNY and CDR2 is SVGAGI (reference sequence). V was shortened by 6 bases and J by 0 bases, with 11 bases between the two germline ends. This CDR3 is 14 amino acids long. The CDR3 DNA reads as TGTGCCAGCAGGGCCAGGGGACTGAACACTGAAGCTTTCTTT. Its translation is CASRARGLNTEAFF.

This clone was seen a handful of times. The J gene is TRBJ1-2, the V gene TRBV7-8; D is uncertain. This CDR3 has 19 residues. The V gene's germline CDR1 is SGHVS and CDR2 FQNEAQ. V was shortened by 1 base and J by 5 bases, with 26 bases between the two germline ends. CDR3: CASSLVLSFSGTDPYGYTF. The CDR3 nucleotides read TGTGCCAGCAGCTTAGTTCTTTCTTTCTCCGGTACAGATCCGTATGGCTACACCTTC. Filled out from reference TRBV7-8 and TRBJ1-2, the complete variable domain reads GAGVSQSPRYKVAKRGQDVALRCDPISGHVSLFWYQQALGQGPEFLTYFQNEAQLDKSGLPSDRFFAERPEGSVSTLKIQRTQQEDSAVYLCASSLVLSFSGTDPYGYTFGSGTRLTVV.

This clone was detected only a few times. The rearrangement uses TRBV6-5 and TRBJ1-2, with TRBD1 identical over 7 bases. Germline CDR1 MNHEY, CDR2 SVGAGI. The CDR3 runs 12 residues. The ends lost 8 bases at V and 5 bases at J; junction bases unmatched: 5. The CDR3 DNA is TGTGCCAGCCAGGGACAGCAATATGGCTACACCTTC. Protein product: CASQGQQYGYTF.

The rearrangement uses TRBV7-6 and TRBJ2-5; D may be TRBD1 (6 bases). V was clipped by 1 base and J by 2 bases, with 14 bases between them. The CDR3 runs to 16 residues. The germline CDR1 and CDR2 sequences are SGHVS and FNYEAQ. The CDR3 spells CASSLGVRDTQETQYF. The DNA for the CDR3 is TGTGCCAGCAGCTTAGGGGTTAGGGACACTCAAGAGACCCAGTACTTC.

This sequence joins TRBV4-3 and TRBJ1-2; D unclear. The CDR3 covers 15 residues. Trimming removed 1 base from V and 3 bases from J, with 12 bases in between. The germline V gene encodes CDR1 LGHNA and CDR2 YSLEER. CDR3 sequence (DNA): TGCGCCAGCAGCCAAGCGGGATCCTGGGACTATGGCTACACCTTC. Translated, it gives CASSQAGSWDYGYTF.

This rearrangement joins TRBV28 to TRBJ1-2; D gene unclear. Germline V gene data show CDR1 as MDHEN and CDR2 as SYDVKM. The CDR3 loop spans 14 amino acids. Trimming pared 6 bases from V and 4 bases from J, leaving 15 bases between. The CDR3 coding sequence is TGTGCCAGCAGCCAGACAACTTTCACCTATGGCTACACCTTC. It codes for CASSQTTFTYGYTF.

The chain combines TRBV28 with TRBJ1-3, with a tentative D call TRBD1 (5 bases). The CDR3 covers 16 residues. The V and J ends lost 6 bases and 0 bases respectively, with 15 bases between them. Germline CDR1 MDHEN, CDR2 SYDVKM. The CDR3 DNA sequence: TGTGCCAGCAGAACCTCAGGGCCAGCCTCTGGAAACACCATATATTTT. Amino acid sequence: CASRTSGPASGNTIYF.

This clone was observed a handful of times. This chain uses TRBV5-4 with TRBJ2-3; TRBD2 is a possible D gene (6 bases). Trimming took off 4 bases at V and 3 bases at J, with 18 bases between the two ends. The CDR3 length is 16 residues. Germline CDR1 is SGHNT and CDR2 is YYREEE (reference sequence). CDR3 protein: CASSPQLGGGTDTQYF. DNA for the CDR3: TGTGCCAGCAGCCCGCAGTTGGGGGGTGGGACAGATACGCAGTATTTT. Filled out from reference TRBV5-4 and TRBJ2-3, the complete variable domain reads ETGVTQSPTHLIKTRGQQVTLRCSSQSGHNTVSWYQQALGQGPQFIFQYYREEENGRGNFPPRFSGLQFPNYSSELNVNALELDDSALYLCASSPQLGGGTDTQYFGPGTRLTVL.

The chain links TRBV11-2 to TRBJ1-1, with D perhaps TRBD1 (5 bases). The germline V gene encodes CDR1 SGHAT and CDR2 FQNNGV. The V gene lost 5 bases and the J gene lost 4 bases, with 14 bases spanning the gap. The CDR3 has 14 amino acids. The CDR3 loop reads CASSPLGRGTEAFF. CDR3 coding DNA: TGTGCCAGCAGCCCACTGGGGCGAGGCACTGAAGCTTTCTTT.

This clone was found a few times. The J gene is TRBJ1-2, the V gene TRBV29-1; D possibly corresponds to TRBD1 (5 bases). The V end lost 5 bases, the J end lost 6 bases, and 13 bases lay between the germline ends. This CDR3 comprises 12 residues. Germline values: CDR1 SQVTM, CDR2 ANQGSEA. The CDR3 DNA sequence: TGCAGCGTTAGGAGCAGGGCTGATGGCTACACCTTC. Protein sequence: CSVRSRADGYTF. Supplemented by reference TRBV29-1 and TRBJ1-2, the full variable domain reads SAVISQKPSRDICQRGTSLTIQCQVDSQVTMMFWYRQQPGQSLTLIATANQGSEATYESGFVIDKFPISRPNLTFSTLTVSNMSPEDSSIYLCSVRSRADGYTFGSGTRLTVV.